Listed below are T cell receptor beta chains from one sample, sequenced in a study of T cells in Graves' hyperthyroidism and ophthalmopathy. TCRdb reprocessed the multiplex PCR reads with MiXCR, giving one entry per CDR3 protein. Of almost 600,000 distinct CDR3 sequences in the sample, roughly 46% were seen once. The sample comprised peripheral blood or thyroid tissue (not recorded which). All receptors come from a young woman with Graves' hyperthyroidism. The CDR3 runs from the conserved cysteine through the conserved F or W. The order of the fields is D gene, V gene, J gene, clone size, CDR3 DNA, CDR3 protein. The D gene is left open where the match is weak. The listing skips clone size in some rows; elsewhere it reads once, few, many or a size class.

-	TRBV10-3	TRBJ1-5	-	TGTGCCATCAGTCTAGCGGGAGACTACAGGAATCAGCCCCAGCATTTT	CAISLAGDYRNQPQHF
-	TRBV10-3	TRBJ1-5	-	TGTGCCATCAGTCGCGGGCGGACTGGCCGGGCAGAGACCCAGCATTTT	CAISRGRTGRAETQHF
TRBD2	TRBV7-4	TRBJ2-1	many	TGTGCCAGCAGCTTTAGGCGACTAGCGGGGGACAATGAGCAGTTCTTC	CASSFRRLAGDNEQFF
TRBD1	TRBV10-3	TRBJ1-5	many	TGTGCCATCAGTAAGGACAGGGGCGAGCCCCAGCATTTT	CAISKDRGEPQHF
-	TRBV7-3	TRBJ2-1	-	TGTGCCAGCAGCCCTAGCCGGGGCGCCAAGCAGTTCTTC	CASSPSRGAKQFF
-	TRBV7-3	TRBJ2-1	once	TGTGCCAGCAGCTTCCTAGACAGCCCAGACAATGAGCAGTTCTTC	CASSFLDSPDNEQFF
TRBD2	TRBV2	TRBJ2-5	many	TGTGCCAGCAGCGCCTATAGAGCGGGAGGGGGAGAGACCCAGTACTTC	CASSAYRAGGGETQYF
-	TRBV27	TRBJ2-6	-	TGTGCCAGCAGTGCTTCGAGGAACTCTGGGGCCAACGTCCTGACTTTC	CASSASRNSGANVLTF
-	TRBV11-2	TRBJ2-3	few	TGTGCCAGCAGCCTCTCGGGGCTTGGCACAGATACGCAGTATTTT	CASSLSGLGTDTQYF
TRBD1	TRBV20-1	TRBJ1-6	-	TGCAGTGCCCCCAGGAGGACAGGGGGTAATTCACCCCTCCACTTT	CSAPRRTGGNSPLHF
-	TRBV15	TRBJ2-6	many	TGTGCCACCAGCTGGGTCGCACAATCTGGGGCCAACGTCCTGACTTTC	CATSWVAQSGANVLTF
TRBD1	TRBV27	TRBJ1-5	many	TGTGCCAGCAGTGCCGGGACAGGGGACCGTCAGCCCCAGCATTTT	CASSAGTGDRQPQHF
TRBD2	TRBV11-1	TRBJ2-5	-	TGTGCCAGCAGCTTAGCAGCGGGAGTACAAGAGACCCAGTACTTC	CASSLAAGVQETQYF
-	TRBV18	TRBJ2-7	few	TGTGCCAGCTCACCAGGCTCAGGGGACGGCGAGCAGTACTTC	CASSPGSGDGEQYF
-	TRBV5-5	TRBJ2-2	-	TGTGCCTGCAGCTTGCAGGGTACCGGGGAGCTGTTTTTT	CACSLQGTGELFF
TRBD2	TRBV29-1	TRBJ2-7	once	TGCAGCCAGGGGACTAGCGAAAACTACGAGCAGTACTTC	CSQGTSENYEQYF
-	TRBV7-2	TRBJ2-2	once	TGTGCCAGCAGCGGACGGGTCGTGGGCGGGGAGCTGTTTTTT	CASSGRVVGGELFF
TRBD1	TRBV12-3/TRBV12-4	TRBJ1-1	many	TGTGCCAGCAGTTCAAACGAACAGGGGATTCACACTGAAGCTTTCTTT	CASSSNEQGIHTEAFF
-	TRBV7-9	TRBJ1-1	many	TGTGCCAGCAGCCCCGACCCGCTGAACACTGAAGCTTTCTTT	CASSPDPLNTEAFF
TRBD1	TRBV7-3	TRBJ2-3	-	TGTGCCAGCACGTCAGGGGGCGCAGATACGCAGTATTTT	CASTSGGADTQYF
TRBD1	TRBV5-1	TRBJ2-5	-	TGCGCCAGCAGCAGGACCACAGGGGGCGGAGAGACCCAGTACTTC	CASSRTTGGGETQYF
TRBD2	TRBV6-2/TRBV6-3	TRBJ2-7	-	TGTGCCAGCAGTTTGCCTAGCGGCATCTCGGGGAACGAGCAGTACTTC	CASSLPSGISGNEQYF
-	TRBV18	TRBJ2-5	many	TGTGCCAGCTCACAGGGACAAGGGGAGACCCAGTACTTC	CASSQGQGETQYF
-	TRBV20-1	TRBJ2-7	few	TGCAGTGCTAGAGATCGCGAGGGACTCTACGAGCAGTACTTC	CSARDREGLYEQYF
-	TRBV7-2	TRBJ1-6	many	TGTGCCAGCAGCCTAGGGGGGGGCAGGGGTTCACCCCTCCACTTT	CASSLGGGRGSPLHF
TRBD2	TRBV20-1	TRBJ2-5	-	TGCAGTGCTATGAGGACTAGCGGGAGGGCCTGGGAGACCCAGTACTTC	CSAMRTSGRAWETQYF
-	TRBV12-3/TRBV12-4	TRBJ1-4	many	TGTGCCAGCAGTCAAACCGGGAACATTGAAAAACTGTTTTTT	CASSQTGNIEKLFF
-	TRBV7-2	TRBJ2-5	few	TGTGCCAGCAGCTTAGCGGGAGGTGCCGGGACCCAGTACTTC	CASSLAGGAGTQYF
TRBD2	TRBV20-1	TRBJ2-7	many	TGCAGTGCGACCCCTAGCGGGAGGATGGTCGAGCAGTACTTC	CSATPSGRMVEQYF